Listed below are T cell receptor beta chains from one sample, sequenced in a study of T-cell memory formation after mild COVID-19. From the 5' RACE reads, TCRdb called clonotypes with MiXCR, one entry per CDR3 protein. The sample shows about 560,000 distinct CDR3 sequences, less than 25% of them seen only once. Sequences were obtained from PBMCs or a T cell subset sorted from them (not recorded which). These receptors were collected from an adult woman who had mild COVID-19 (a few samples of this study predate the infection). Cell type and time point are not known. CDR3s include the opening cysteine and the closing phenylalanine or tryptophan. A D gene is named only where the DNA matches it firmly. Clone size is shown for a subset of rows, as once, few, many or a class of expanded clone.

V gene: TRBV10-3; J gene: TRBJ1-1; D gene: TRBD1; clone size: NA; CDR3 protein: CAISGGGARNEAFF; CDR3 DNA: TGTGCCATCAGCGGAGGGGGCGCCCGGAATGAAGCTTTCTTT
V gene: TRBV5-1; J gene: TRBJ2-6; D gene: NA; clone size: NA; CDR3 protein: CASSSQVGANVLTF; CDR3 DNA: TGCGCCAGCAGCTCACAAGTGGGGGCCAACGTCCTGACTTTC
V gene: TRBV15; J gene: TRBJ2-1; D gene: TRBD2; clone size: few; CDR3 protein: CATSEFGTSNHEQFF; CDR3 DNA: TGTGCCACCAGCGAATTCGGGACTAGCAACCATGAGCAGTTCTTC
V gene: TRBV29-1; J gene: TRBJ1-2; D gene: NA; clone size: NA; CDR3 protein: CSVERGGYGYTF; CDR3 DNA: TGCAGCGTTGAAAGGGGCGGGTATGGCTACACCTTC
V gene: TRBV11-2; J gene: TRBJ2-1; D gene: NA; clone size: few; CDR3 protein: CASSFRQNEQFF; CDR3 DNA: TGTGCCAGCAGCTTTCGACAGAATGAGCAGTTCTTC
V gene: TRBV7-9; J gene: TRBJ2-3; D gene: TRBD2; clone size: few; CDR3 protein: CASSASGGASDTQYF; CDR3 DNA: TGTGCCAGCAGCGCGAGCGGGGGGGCCTCAGATACGCAGTATTTT
V gene: TRBV5-5; J gene: TRBJ1-5; D gene: TRBD1; clone size: NA; CDR3 protein: CASSLEGQGAVQPQHF; CDR3 DNA: TGTGCCAGCAGCTTGGAGGGACAGGGGGCGGTTCAGCCCCAGCATTTT
V gene: TRBV10-3; J gene: TRBJ2-4; D gene: NA; clone size: NA; CDR3 protein: CAISDFGGGRQGQNIQYF; CDR3 DNA: TGTGCCATCAGTGATTTTGGAGGTGGGCGGCAGGGGCAAAACATTCAGTACTTC
V gene: TRBV7-2; J gene: TRBJ1-5; D gene: TRBD1; clone size: NA; CDR3 protein: CASSPQQGLSNQPQHF; CDR3 DNA: TGTGCCAGCAGTCCTCAACAGGGGCTAAGCAATCAGCCCCAGCATTTT
V gene: TRBV7-9; J gene: TRBJ1-2; D gene: NA; clone size: many; CDR3 protein: CASSLDVGAPNYGYTF; CDR3 DNA: TGTGCCAGCAGCTTAGATGTAGGGGCACCTAACTATGGCTACACCTTC
V gene: TRBV9; J gene: TRBJ2-7; D gene: NA; clone size: many; CDR3 protein: CASSVGGDAGEQYF; CDR3 DNA: TGTGCCAGCAGCGTAGGAGGGGACGCCGGGGAGCAGTACTTC
V gene: TRBV6-5; J gene: TRBJ2-3; D gene: NA; clone size: many; CDR3 protein: CASSLKGSNTQYF; CDR3 DNA: TGTGCCAGCAGTTTAAAGGGGTCGAATACGCAGTATTTT